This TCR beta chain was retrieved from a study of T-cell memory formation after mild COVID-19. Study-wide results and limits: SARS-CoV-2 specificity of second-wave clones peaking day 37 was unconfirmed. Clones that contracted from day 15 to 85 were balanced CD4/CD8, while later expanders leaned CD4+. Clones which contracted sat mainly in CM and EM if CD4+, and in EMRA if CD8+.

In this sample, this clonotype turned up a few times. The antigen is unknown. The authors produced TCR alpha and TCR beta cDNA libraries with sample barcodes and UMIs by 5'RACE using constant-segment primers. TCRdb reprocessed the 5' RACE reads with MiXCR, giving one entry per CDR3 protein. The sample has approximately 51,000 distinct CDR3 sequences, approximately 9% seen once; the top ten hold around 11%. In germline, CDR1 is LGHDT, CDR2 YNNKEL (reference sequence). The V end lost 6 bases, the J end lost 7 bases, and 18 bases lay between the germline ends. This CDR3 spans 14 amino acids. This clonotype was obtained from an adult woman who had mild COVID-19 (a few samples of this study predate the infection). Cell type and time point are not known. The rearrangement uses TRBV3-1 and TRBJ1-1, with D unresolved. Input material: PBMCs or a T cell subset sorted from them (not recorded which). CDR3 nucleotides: TGTGCCAGCAGACCCACGGTCGCGCTAGGTGAAGCTTTCTTT. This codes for CASRPTVALGEAFF.